Sequencing of this TCR beta chain was carried out in a study of shared clonotypes between healthy human individuals. Between the trimmed V and J ends, which lost 5 bases and 8 bases, there was a span of 19 bases. Germline values: CDR1 MNHEY, CDR2 SMNVEV (reference sequence). This CDR3 is built from 15 residues. Using immunoSEQ multiplex PCR, the repertoire was profiled, and TCRdb retains in-frame clones only, with some absent. The profile covers hundreds of thousands of clones, with around 97% appearing a single time and 0.055% to 0.07% taken by the ten largest. The chain couples TRBV27 to TRBJ2-1; a weak D match, TRBD2 (6 bases). This clonotype was sampled from a woman aged 25 to 39 in good health. The material sequenced was naive CD4+ T cells sorted from blood. The subset denotes: CD45RA+ positively selected. The CDR3 coding sequence is TGTGCCAGCAGTGTCGCCGGAGGGTTGGGTGATGAGCAGTTCTTC. It translates to CASSVAGGLGDEQFF.